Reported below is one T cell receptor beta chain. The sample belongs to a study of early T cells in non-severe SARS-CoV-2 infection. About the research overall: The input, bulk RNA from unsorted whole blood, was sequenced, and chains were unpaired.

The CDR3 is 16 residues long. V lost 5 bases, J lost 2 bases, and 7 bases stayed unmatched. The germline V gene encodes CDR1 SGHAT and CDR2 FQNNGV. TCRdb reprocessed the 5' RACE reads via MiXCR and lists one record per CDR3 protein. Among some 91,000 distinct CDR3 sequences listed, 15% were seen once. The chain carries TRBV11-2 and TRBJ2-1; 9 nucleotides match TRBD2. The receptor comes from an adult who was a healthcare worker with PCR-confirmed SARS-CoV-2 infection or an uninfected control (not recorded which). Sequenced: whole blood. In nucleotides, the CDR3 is TGTGCCAGCAGCGACGAAGGCGGGAGGGCCTACAATGAGCAGTTCTTC. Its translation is CASSDEGGRAYNEQFF.